This passage covers 18 T cell receptor beta chains from one sample sequenced in a study of blood T cell repertoires in COVID-19 (dated by TCRdb to about 2020). To prepare the library, the immunoSEQ multiplex PCR assay was applied. In TCRdb, the immuneACCESS table is reduced to in-frame sequences with V and J assigned. These tables do not hold every clone; where another copy was compared, an unresolved V gene accounts for under half, and the others remain unexplained. In all, the sample holds about 200,000 clones, and roughly 90% of those were seen once. About 1.6% of the sample is in the top ten clones. What was sequenced was peripheral blood. The source of these receptors is a man between 18 and 35 years old with active or convalescent COVID-19.

The chain is built from TRBV3-1 (or the pseudogene TRBV3-2) and TRBJ2-7; 9 nucleotides agree with TRBD1. The CDR3 is made up of 15 amino acids. In germline, CDR1 is LGHDT, CDR2 YNNKEL (reference sequence). After removal of 4 bases from V and 5 bases from J, the junction contained 9 bases not matched to a gene. Written as DNA, the CDR3 is TGTGCCAGCAGCCCAGGGACGGGACAGGGCAACGAGCAGTACTTC. Protein sequence: CASSPGTGQGNEQYF.

Only a few counts were recorded for this clone. The chain recombines TRBV5-1 with TRBJ2-5; weak D call: TRBD2 (5 bases). CDR3 size: 13 residues. Per the germline V gene, CDR1 is SGHRS and CDR2 is YFSETQ. Deletions cut 3 bases from V and 5 bases from J, with 11 bases between. CDR3: CASSSESGETQYF. The CDR3 region has the DNA TGCGCCAGCAGCTCGGAGTCGGGGGAGACCCAGTACTTC.

V usage is TRBV5-1 and J usage is TRBJ1-1; D not resolved. Trimming removed 4 bases at V and 5 bases at J, with 15 bases between. The CDR3 covers 14 residues. Germline lookup yields CDR1 SGHRS and CDR2 YFSETQ. CDR3 sequence: CASSGGGEGTEAFF. The CDR3 coding sequence is TGCGCCAGCAGCGGCGGTGGAGAGGGAACTGAAGCTTTCTTT.

CDR3 nucleotides: TGTGCCAGTAGTATTCGGGGTGACACCGGGGAGCTGTTTTTT. This translates into CASSIRGDTGELFF. The V and J genes are TRBV19 and TRBJ2-2, with a tentative D call TRBD2 (5 bases). The CDR3 contains 14 residues. Germline V lookup: CDR1 LNHDA, CDR2 SQIVND (reference sequence). The ends were cut back, 3 bases at V and 3 bases at J, with 8 bases in the middle.

This rearrangement joins TRBV5-1 to TRBJ1-5; possibly TRBD1 for D (6 bases). Trimming took off 0 bases at V and 5 bases at J, with 9 bases between the two ends. This CDR3 contains 14 residues. From germline, CDR1 is SGHRS and CDR2 YFSETQ. The CDR3 here is CASSLDPGDQPQHF. CDR3 DNA: TGCGCCAGCAGCTTGGATCCAGGGGATCAGCCCCAGCATTTT.

The chain carries TRBV7-8 and TRBJ2-3; D is unresolved. Trimming cost V 3 bases and J 4 bases, with 5 bases left between them. The CDR3 extends over 12 amino acids. The germline gives CDR1 SGHVS, CDR2 FQNEAQ. The CDR3, as DNA: TGTGCCAGCAGCTTGGAGTCAGATACGCAGTATTTT. This encodes CASSLESDTQYF.

This chain links TRBV6-9 with TRBJ1-1; 7 bases map to TRBD1. CDR1 is MNHGY and CDR2 is SVAAGI in the germline V gene. The ends lost 6 bases at V and 2 bases at J; junction bases unmatched: 9. The CDR3 loop spans 15 amino acids. The CDR3 protein is CASRPTTGFNTEAFF. The DNA for the CDR3 is TGTGCCAGCAGGCCCACGACAGGGTTCAACACTGAAGCTTTCTTT.

The J gene is TRBJ2-3, the V gene TRBV9; D is possibly TRBD2 (5 bases). CDR1 SGDLS and CDR2 YYNGEE come from the germline V gene. The V gene lost 2 bases and the J gene lost 2 bases, with 9 bases spanning the gap. The CDR3 loop spans 14 amino acids. The CDR3 protein is CASSVRADTDTQYF. The CDR3 bases are TGTGCCAGCAGCGTGAGGGCAGACACAGATACGCAGTATTTT. Supplemented by reference TRBV9 and TRBJ2-3, the full variable domain reads DSGVTQTPKHLITATGQRVTLRCSPRSGDLSVYWYQQSLDQGLQFLIQYYNGEERAKGNILERFSAQQFPDLHSELNLSSLELGDSALYFCASSVRADTDTQYFGPGTRLTVL.

The CDR3, as DNA: TGTGCCTGGAGAAGGACGGGATTTGAAGCTTTCTTT. Translating it yields CAWRRTGFEAFF. V gene TRBV30 combines with J gene TRBJ1-1; D gene ambiguous. CDR3 length: 12 amino acids. V was clipped by 3 bases and J by 7 bases, with 12 bases between them. Germline assignment: CDR1 GTSNPN and CDR2 SVGIG (reference sequence).

V and J are TRBV2 and TRBJ1-2; D perhaps matches TRBD1 (6 bases). Trimming shortened V by 6 bases and J by 8 bases, and 19 bases separated the two germline ends. The germline gives CDR1 SNHLY, CDR2 FYNNEI. CDR3 length: 14 amino acids. The CDR3 region is CASRGDDRLRGYTF. As DNA, the CDR3 is TGTGCCAGCAGGGGAGATGACAGGCTCCGGGGCTACACCTTC.

The chain uses TRBV19 and TRBJ1-1; 9 bases line up with TRBD1. Germline CDR1 is LNHDA and CDR2 is SQIVND (reference sequence). Trimming removed 5 bases from V and 6 bases from J; junction bases left unmatched: 7. CDR3 size: 14 residues. For the CDR3, the DNA is TGTGCCAGTAGTGGGAGACAGGGGGTTGCTGAAGCTTTCTTT. Amino acids: CASSGRQGVAEAFF.

Details on this clone: The junction differs from germline at one of its ends, possibly a read error. In the same sample, other DNA sequences code for this CDR3. The J gene is TRBJ1-2, the V gene TRBV12-3 or TRBV12-4; D is uncertain. The CDR3 consists of 12 residues. The CDR3 here is CASSFSDYGYTF. The CDR3, as DNA: TGTGCCAGCAGTTTCTCGGACTATGGTTACACCTTC.

The rearrangement joins TRBV30 to TRBJ1-1; 8 nucleotides align to TRBD1. V dropped 1 base and J dropped 9; count of bases not matched to a gene: 7. Germline values: CDR1 GTSNPN, CDR2 SVGIG (reference sequence). The CDR3 contains 13 residues. CDR3 loop: CAWSARTGGQAFF. The DNA for the CDR3 is TGTGCCTGGAGTGCCCGAACAGGGGGGCAAGCTTTCTTT.

J is TRBJ1-4 and V is TRBV12-3 or TRBV12-4; 7 nucleotides align to TRBD1. Losses at the gene ends were 5 bases for V and 8 bases for J; bases not matched to a gene: 5. The CDR3 loop spans 13 amino acids. The DNA for the CDR3 is TGTGCCAGCAGTCCGGGACAGCGGGAAAAACTGTTTTTT. Protein product: CASSPGQREKLFF.

J is TRBJ1-5 and V is TRBV12-3 or TRBV12-4; D unclear. Deletions cut 2 bases from V and 2 bases from J, with 4 bases between. The CDR3 covers 13 residues. CDR3 sequence reads: CASSLSGNQPQHF. CDR3 coding DNA: TGTGCCAGCAGTTTATCGGGCAATCAGCCCCAGCATTTT.

The chain couples TRBV6-5 to TRBJ2-1; D perhaps matches TRBD2 (7 bases). The CDR3 consists of 15 residues. V shed 7 bases and J shed 4 bases, with 17 bases lying between them. CDR1 is MNHEY, CDR2 SVGAGI, per germline. The CDR3 loop is CASMWEGTKYNEQFF. In nucleotides, the CDR3 is TGTGCCAGCATGTGGGAGGGGACAAAGTACAATGAGCAGTTCTTC.

This clone showed up just once. Germline is not matched at one junction end, which may reflect a read error. The V gene is TRBV11-2, the J gene TRBJ1-1, with a tentative D call TRBD1 (5 bases). Germline values: CDR1 SGHAT, CDR2 FQNNGV. The CDR3 covers 14 residues. The CDR3 region is CASSLDSSRSEAFF. CDR3 DNA sequence: TGTGCCAGCAGCCTAGACAGTAGCCGAAGTGAAGCTTTCTTT.

The chain links TRBV2 to TRBJ2-5, with 14 bases lining up with TRBD2. The CDR3 sequence is 15 residues long. Germline V gene data show CDR1 as SNHLY and CDR2 as FYNNEI. V shed 6 bases and J 5 bases; nucleotides not matched to a gene: 5. CDR3: CASRATSGGAETQYF. CDR3 DNA: TGTGCCAGCAGGGCGACTAGCGGGGGGGCCGAGACCCAGTACTTC. The variable domain in full, with the rest retrieved from reference TRBV2 and TRBJ2-5, is EPEVTQTPSHQVTQMGQEVILRCVPISNHLYFYWYRQILGQKVEFLVSFYNNEISEKSEIFDDQFSVERPDGSNFTLKIRSTKLEDSAMYFCASRATSGGAETQYFGPGTRLLVL.